The T cell receptor beta chain under discussion was sequenced for a study of shared clonotypes between healthy human individuals. Study in general: The donor pool was made up of a couple of women and three men aged 18 to 49. Study-level findings and limits: It was only blood that was sampled, and tissue repertoires likely differ.

V was trimmed by 5 bases and J by 3 bases, leaving 10 bases between them. The CDR3 consists of 14 residues. Germline lookup yields CDR1 KGHSH and CDR2 LQKENI. This table comes from immunoSEQ multiplex PCR, and its TCRdb copy is limited to in-frame clones, with some not included. The sample holds around 440,000 clones, over 60% seen once. This clone was counted a few times. Its antigen is still unknown. Each of the donors was a healthy adult who was HIV-negative and had not had a recent acute infection or vaccination. Every donor was a Caucasian adult from Nashville, Tennessee. Sequencing was performed on PBMCs. The chain joins TRBV18 to TRBJ2-2; D may be TRBD1 (6 bases). This TCR derives from a woman in her thirties or forties in good health. Some clones in this sample may be carry-over from other donors' samples. CDR3 nucleotides: TGTGCCAGCTCAGGGTGGACAGACACCGGGGAGCTGTTTTTT. Translation gives CASSGWTDTGELFF.